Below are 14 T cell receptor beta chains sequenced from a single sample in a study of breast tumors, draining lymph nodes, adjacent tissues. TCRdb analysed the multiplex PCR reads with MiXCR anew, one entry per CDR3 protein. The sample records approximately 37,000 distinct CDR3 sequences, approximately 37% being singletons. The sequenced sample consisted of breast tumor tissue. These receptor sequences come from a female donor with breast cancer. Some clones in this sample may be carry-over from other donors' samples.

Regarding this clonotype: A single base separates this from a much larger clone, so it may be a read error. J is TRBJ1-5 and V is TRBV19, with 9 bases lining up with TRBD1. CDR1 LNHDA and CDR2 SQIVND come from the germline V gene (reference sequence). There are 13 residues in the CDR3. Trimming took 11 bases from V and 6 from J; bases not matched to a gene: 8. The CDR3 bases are TGTGCCGGTGGTGGACAGGGGACTCAGCCCCAGCATTTT. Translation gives CAGGGQGTQPQHF.

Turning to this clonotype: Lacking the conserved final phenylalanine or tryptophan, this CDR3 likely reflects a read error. In nucleotides, the CDR3 is TGTGCCACCGCATCTGTCGCAGCTGGGAACACCATATATTCT. Its translation: CATASVAAGNTIYS. The J gene is TRBJ1-3, the V gene TRBV15, with no clear D. The CDR3 runs to 14 residues. Germline V gene sequence: CDR1 LNHNV, CDR2 YYDKDF (reference sequence).

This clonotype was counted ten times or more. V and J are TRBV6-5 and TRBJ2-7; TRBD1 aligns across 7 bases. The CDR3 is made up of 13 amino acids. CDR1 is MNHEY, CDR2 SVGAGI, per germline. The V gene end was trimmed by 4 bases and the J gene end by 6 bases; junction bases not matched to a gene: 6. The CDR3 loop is CASSLRGQAEQYF. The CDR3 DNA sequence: TGTGCCAGCAGTTTGAGGGGGCAAGCCGAGCAGTACTTC.

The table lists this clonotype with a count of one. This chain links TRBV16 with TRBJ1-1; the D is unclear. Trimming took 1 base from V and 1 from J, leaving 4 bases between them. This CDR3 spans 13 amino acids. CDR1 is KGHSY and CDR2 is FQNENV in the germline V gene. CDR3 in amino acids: CASSQLGNTEAFF. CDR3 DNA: TGTGCCAGCAGCCAATTGGGGAACACTGAAGCTTTCTTT.

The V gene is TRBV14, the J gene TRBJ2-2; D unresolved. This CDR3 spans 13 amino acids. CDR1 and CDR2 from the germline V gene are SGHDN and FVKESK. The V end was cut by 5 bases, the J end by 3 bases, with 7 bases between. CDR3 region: CASSNQYTGELFF. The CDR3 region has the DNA TGTGCCAGCAGCAACCAATACACCGGGGAGCTGTTTTTT.

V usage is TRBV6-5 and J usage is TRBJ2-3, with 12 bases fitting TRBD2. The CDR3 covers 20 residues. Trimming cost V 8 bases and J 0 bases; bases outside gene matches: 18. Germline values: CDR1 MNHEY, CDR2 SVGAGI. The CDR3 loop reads CASQRDPTSGSKTSTDTQYF. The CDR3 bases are TGTGCCAGCCAGAGGGATCCGACTAGCGGGAGTAAGACTAGCACAGATACGCAGTATTTT.

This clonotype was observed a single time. The CDR3 DNA reads TGTGCCAGCAGCTTAGGGACTAGCGGGAGCGCAGATACGCAGTATTTT. Protein product: CASSLGTSGSADTQYF. This sequence joins TRBV11-3 and TRBJ2-3; 13 bases map to TRBD2. Germline values: CDR1 SGHNT, CDR2 YENEEA. With V trimmed by 1 base and J by 4 bases, 2 bases remained unmatched. The CDR3 length is 16 residues.

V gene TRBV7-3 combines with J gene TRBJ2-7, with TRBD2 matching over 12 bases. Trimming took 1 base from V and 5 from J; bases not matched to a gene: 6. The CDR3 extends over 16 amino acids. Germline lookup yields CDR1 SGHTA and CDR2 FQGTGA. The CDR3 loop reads CASSLKTSGRGDEQYF. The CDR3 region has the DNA TGTGCCAGCAGCTTAAAGACTAGCGGGAGAGGGGACGAGCAGTACTTC.

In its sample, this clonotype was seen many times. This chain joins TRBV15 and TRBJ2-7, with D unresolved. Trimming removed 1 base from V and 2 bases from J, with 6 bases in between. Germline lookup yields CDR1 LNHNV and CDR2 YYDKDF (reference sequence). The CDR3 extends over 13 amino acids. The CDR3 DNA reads TGTGCCACCAGCAGAGGTCGGACCTACGAGCAGTACTTC. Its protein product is CATSRGRTYEQYF.

The CDR3 reads CASRTRTGLSYEQYF. The CDR3 coding sequence is TGTGCCAGCAGGACAAGGACAGGGCTATCCTACGAGCAGTACTTC. The V gene is TRBV6-1, the J gene TRBJ2-7, with 8 bases that match TRBD1. J gave up 1 base and V 6 bases, and 8 bases lay outside the gene matches. Germline-derived CDR1 and CDR2 are MNHNS and SASEGT. This CDR3 is 15 amino acids long.

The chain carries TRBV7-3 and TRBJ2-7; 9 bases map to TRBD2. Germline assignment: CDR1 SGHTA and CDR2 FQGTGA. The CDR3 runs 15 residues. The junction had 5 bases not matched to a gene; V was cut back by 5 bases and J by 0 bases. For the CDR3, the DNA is TGTGCCAGCAGCCCTAGCGGGATTTACTCCTACGAGCAGTACTTC. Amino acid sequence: CASSPSGIYSYEQYF. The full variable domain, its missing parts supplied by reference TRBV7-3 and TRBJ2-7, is GAGVSQTPSNKVTEKGKYVELRCDPISGHTALYWYRQSLGQGPEFLIYFQGTGAADDSGLPNDRFFAVRPEGSVSTLKIQRTERGDSAVYLCASSPSGIYSYEQYFGPGTRLTVT.

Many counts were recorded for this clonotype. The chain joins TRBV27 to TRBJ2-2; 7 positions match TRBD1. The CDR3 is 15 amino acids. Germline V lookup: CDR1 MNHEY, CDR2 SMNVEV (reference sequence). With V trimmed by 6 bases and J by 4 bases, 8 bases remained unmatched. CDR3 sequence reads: CASSPGDRFTGELFF. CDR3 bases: TGTGCCAGCAGCCCTGGGGACAGATTCACCGGGGAGCTGTTTTTT.

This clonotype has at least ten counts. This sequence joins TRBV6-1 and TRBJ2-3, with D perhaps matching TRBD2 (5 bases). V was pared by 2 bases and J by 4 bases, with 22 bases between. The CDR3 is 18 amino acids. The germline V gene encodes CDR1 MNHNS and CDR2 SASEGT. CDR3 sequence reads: CASSERAGVRAGADTQYF. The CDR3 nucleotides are TGTGCCAGCAGTGAAAGGGCGGGTGTTAGGGCCGGGGCAGATACGCAGTATTTT.

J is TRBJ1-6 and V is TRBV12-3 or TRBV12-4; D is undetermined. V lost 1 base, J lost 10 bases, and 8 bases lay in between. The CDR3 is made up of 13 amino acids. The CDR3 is CASSLDWGSPLHF. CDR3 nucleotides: TGTGCCAGCAGTTTAGATTGGGGATCACCCCTCCACTTT.